Listed here are 26 T cell receptor beta chains from one sample, sequenced in a study of blood T cell repertoires in COVID-19. Profiled with immunoSEQ multiplex PCR; TCRdb holds only in-frame clones, not every one. This repertoire shows almost 200,000 clones, around 89% found once; its top ten account for about 8.1%. Material: PBMCs or T cells enriched from blood (not recorded which). The receptors derive from a woman between 18 and 30 years old who had recovered from COVID-19.

This clone was seen a handful of times. The CDR3, as DNA: TGTGCCAGCAGTGAAGGGCAGGGCTCCTACAATGAGCAGTTCTTC. Its protein is CASSEGQGSYNEQFF. The chain recombines TRBV6-1 with TRBJ2-1; the D gene is possibly TRBD1 (5 bases). The V gene lost 1 base and the J gene lost 0 bases, with 7 bases spanning the gap. The CDR3 covers 15 residues. Per the germline V gene, CDR1 is MNHNS and CDR2 is SASEGT.

The CDR3 loop reads CASSLQALLYGYTF. CDR3 nucleotides: TGTGCCAGCAGTTTACAGGCCCTCCTCTATGGCTACACCTTC. The chain is built from TRBV28 and TRBJ1-2; D remains unclear. Trimming left V 2 bases short and J 4 bases short, with 11 bases between. The length of the CDR3 is 14 residues. Germline values: CDR1 MDHEN, CDR2 SYDVKM.

The J gene is TRBJ2-3, the V gene TRBV6-1; 8 positions match TRBD2. This CDR3 spans 15 amino acids. Germline V gene lookup returns CDR1 MNHNS and CDR2 SASEGT. The V gene end was trimmed by 2 bases and the J gene end by 7 bases; junction bases not matched to a gene: 8. CDR3 DNA: TGTGCCAGCAGTGAAAGCGGGGGCTCCCCGAATACGCAGTATTTT. It specifies CASSESGGSPNTQYF.

Only a few counts were recorded for this clone. The chain uses TRBV7-6 and TRBJ2-7; 8 nucleotides align to TRBD1. V lost 3 bases and J lost 2; bases outside the gene matches: 15. The CDR3 is 18 amino acids. CDR1 is SGHVS, CDR2 FNYEAQ, per germline. The CDR3 coding sequence is TGTGCCAGCAGCTTGGCGAGTGGACAGGGTTCCTTTGCCTACGAGCAGTACTTC. This translates into CASSLASGQGSFAYEQYF.

This chain uses TRBV5-4 with TRBJ2-7, with 7 nucleotides matching TRBD2. Germline V gene data show CDR1 as SGHNT and CDR2 as YYREEE (reference sequence). The CDR3 sequence is 15 residues long. V trimming: 0 bases; J trimming: 4 bases; junction bases outside the gene matches: 7. Here the CDR3 reads CASSLDTGGSYEQYF. The CDR3 DNA sequence: TGTGCCAGCAGCTTGGATACGGGGGGATCTTACGAGCAGTACTTC.

This clone was found once. The chain carries TRBV7-9 and TRBJ2-7; maybe TRBD2 (5 bases). The germline V gene has CDR1 SEHNR and CDR2 FQNEAQ (reference sequence). The CDR3 contains 15 residues. Trimming stripped 5 bases from V and 5 bases from J, with 19 bases between. CDR3 in amino acids: CASSPTRVLIHEQYF. CDR3 nucleotides: TGTGCCAGCAGCCCGACGAGGGTACTAATCCACGAGCAGTACTTC.

The rearrangement joins TRBV5-6 to TRBJ2-7; 7 bases agree with TRBD2. Trimming cost V 4 bases and J 0 bases; bases outside gene matches: 7. The germline V gene encodes CDR1 SGHDT and CDR2 YYEEEE. The CDR3 sequence is 15 residues long. The CDR3 coding sequence is TGTGCCAGCAGCGTATCCCGGGACTACTCCTACGAGCAGTACTTC. Its translation: CASSVSRDYSYEQYF.

The V gene is TRBV5-1, the J gene TRBJ1-2; TRBD1 is a possible D gene (5 bases). CDR1 and CDR2 (germline): SGHRS, YFSETQ. Trimming pared 2 bases from V and 8 bases from J, leaving 19 bases between. This CDR3 is built from 15 residues. The CDR3 protein is CASSLRLGGGEGYTF. Here the CDR3 DNA reads TGCGCCAGCAGCTTAAGACTTGGGGGAGGAGAAGGCTACACCTTC.

The DNA for the CDR3 is TGTGCCAGCAGCTTGGCCCAGCGGGGGTTGGGGGGGACCCAGTACTTC. The encoded protein is CASSLAQRGLGGTQYF. This sequence joins TRBV5-4 and TRBJ2-5; 8 nucleotides agree with TRBD2. Germline CDR1 is SGHNT and CDR2 is YYREEE (reference sequence). The J segment lost 7 bases and the V segment lost 0 bases, leaving 11 bases of the junction unmatched. This CDR3 comprises 16 residues.

This chain uses TRBV29-1 with TRBJ1-2; possible D gene TRBD1, 6 bases. The CDR3 runs to 11 residues. CDR1 SQVTM and CDR2 ANQGSEA come from the germline V gene. The V gene lost 7 bases and the J gene lost 6 bases, with 12 bases spanning the gap. This chain's CDR3 is CSAQGYHGYTF. Written as DNA, the CDR3 is TGCAGCGCACAGGGTTACCATGGCTACACCTTC.

This clone showed up just once. This chain links TRBV5-1 with TRBJ2-7; D not certain. The CDR3 has 16 amino acids. Germline CDR1 reads SGHRS; CDR2 reads YFSETQ. V lost 0 bases to trimming and J lost 0 bases, with 13 bases between them. The CDR3 is CASSLGGPTSSYEQYF. The CDR3 bases are TGCGCCAGCAGCTTGGGTGGGCCGACCAGCTCCTACGAGCAGTACTTC.

This chain links TRBV9 with TRBJ2-7; D remains ambiguous. In germline, CDR1 is SGDLS, CDR2 YYNGEE. The CDR3 is made up of 11 amino acids. The V and J ends lost 3 bases and 6 bases respectively, with 7 bases between them. CDR3 bases: TGTGCCAGCAGCGCCGACACCGAGCAGTACTTC. Translating it yields CASSADTEQYF.

The chain joins TRBV4-2 to TRBJ1-1; tentative D call: TRBD1 (5 bases). Trimming pared 8 bases from V and 5 bases from J, leaving 18 bases between. Germline V CDR1 and CDR2: LGHNA, YNFKEQ. This CDR3 is built from 14 residues. CDR3 bases: TGTGCCAGCTCTCGAAGCGGGGCTGGGACTGAAGCTTTCTTT. Protein product: CASSRSGAGTEAFF.

The V gene is TRBV7-9, the J gene TRBJ1-1; D not resolved. CDR3 size: 14 residues. Trimming took off 6 bases at V and 5 bases at J, with 16 bases between the two ends. Germline V gene sequence: CDR1 SEHNR, CDR2 FQNEAQ (reference sequence). Written as DNA, the CDR3 is TGTGCCAGCAGTTACGACGGTCGAGGTACTGAAGCTTTCTTT. Translation: CASSYDGRGTEAFF.

The chain recombines TRBV7-9 with TRBJ1-4; D is uncertain. Germline V gives CDR1 SEHNR, CDR2 FQNEAQ (reference sequence). Trimming pared 8 bases from V and 8 bases from J, leaving 15 bases between. The length of the CDR3 is 13 residues. The CDR3 nucleotides are TGTGCCAGCTCCGGGGAGAAGAGGGAAAAACTGTTTTTT. Protein product: CASSGEKREKLFF.

This clone was detected only once. The V call is TRBV7-6, the J call TRBJ2-3; D is unclear. This CDR3 spans 14 amino acids. Germline V lookup: CDR1 SGHVS, CDR2 FNYEAQ. Trimming pared 5 bases from V and 3 bases from J, leaving 12 bases between. The CDR3 region has the DNA TGTGCCAGCAGCGGCGGTAATCGGACAGATACGCAGTATTTT. Protein sequence: CASSGGNRTDTQYF.

The chain recombines TRBV5-1 with TRBJ1-1; 7 positions agree with TRBD1. The CDR3 covers 14 residues. Germline CDR1 SGHRS, CDR2 YFSETQ. After removal of 3 bases from V and 3 bases from J, the junction contained 5 bases not matched to a gene. CDR3 protein: CASSSGQADTEAFF. CDR3 nucleotide sequence: TGCGCCAGCAGCTCTGGACAGGCGGACACTGAAGCTTTCTTT.

V gene TRBV28 combines with J gene TRBJ1-2, with TRBD1 matching over 9 bases. Germline V gene lookup returns CDR1 MDHEN and CDR2 SYDVKM. The length of the CDR3 is 15 residues. With 4 bases clipped from V and 2 bases from J, the junction kept 5 bases outside the gene matches. The CDR3 region has the DNA TGTGCCAGCAGTTCGGGACAGGGATCAAACTATGGCTACACCTTC. It translates to CASSSGQGSNYGYTF.

The chain couples TRBV6-6 to TRBJ2-6; possible D gene TRBD2, 5 bases. V was cut by 5 bases and J by 0 bases, with 17 bases left in between. From germline, CDR1 is MNHNY and CDR2 SVGAGI (reference sequence). The CDR3 has 18 amino acids. For the CDR3, the DNA is TGTGCCAGCAGTCCCGAGGGCCCGTGGGGCTCTGGGGCCAACGTCCTGACTTTC. This codes for CASSPEGPWGSGANVLTF.

V and J are TRBV6-1 and TRBJ1-2, with D tentatively TRBD1 (6 bases). Germline V gives CDR1 MNHNS, CDR2 SASEGT. The CDR3 sequence is 14 residues long. V was cut by 3 bases and J by 4 bases, with 12 bases left in between. This CDR3 is CASSDLQGIYGYTF. The DNA for the CDR3 is TGTGCCAGCAGTGATCTTCAGGGGATCTATGGCTACACCTTC.

This clone was seen only once. This rearrangement joins TRBV5-6 to TRBJ2-7; 10 bases match TRBD1. The CDR3 extends over 15 amino acids. Germline V gene sequence: CDR1 SGHDT, CDR2 YYEEEE. Trimming cost V 1 base and J 6 bases; bases outside gene matches: 7. The CDR3 DNA sequence: TGTGCCAGCAGCTTGCGGGGGACAGGGGCTTCCGAGCAGTACTTC. Its protein product is CASSLRGTGASEQYF.

The chain couples TRBV7-9 to TRBJ2-7, with a weak D call TRBD2 (6 bases). Per germline, CDR1 SEHNR and CDR2 FQNEAQ (reference sequence). This CDR3 has 15 residues. Trimming cost V 7 bases and J 0 bases, with 16 bases left between them. The CDR3 loop is CASTQSSGYSYEQYF. The CDR3 DNA reads as TGTGCCAGCACCCAATCCAGCGGGTACTCCTACGAGCAGTACTTC. The full variable domain, completed using reference TRBV7-9 and TRBJ2-7, is DTGVSQNPRHKITKRGQNVTFRCDPISEHNRLYWYRQTLGQGPEFLTYFQNEAQLEKSRLLSDRFSAERPKGSFSTLEIQRTEQGDSAMYLCASTQSSGYSYEQYFGPGTRLTVT.

The chain uses TRBV20-1 and TRBJ1-2; no clear D gene. The CDR3 runs to 11 residues. V shed 0 bases and J shed 4 bases, with 3 bases lying between them. CDR1 is DFQATT and CDR2 is SNEGSKA in the germline V gene (reference sequence). CDR3 in amino acids: CSARDSYGYTF. The CDR3 DNA follows: TGCAGTGCTAGAGATAGCTATGGCTACACCTTC.

The rearrangement joins TRBV3-1 (or the pseudogene TRBV3-2) to TRBJ1-6; 7 bases match TRBD1. Germline loops: CDR1 LGHDT, CDR2 YNNKEL (reference sequence). The CDR3 covers 15 residues. V trimming: 5 bases; J trimming: 13 bases; junction bases outside the gene matches: 14. CDR3 amino acids: CASSSRDSGFSPLHF. The CDR3, as DNA: TGTGCCAGCAGCTCCCGGGACAGCGGGTTTAGTCCCCTCCACTTT.

This clone was observed a handful of times. The chain is built from TRBV4-1 and TRBJ2-2, with D possibly being TRBD2 (5 bases). V gave up 1 base and J gave up 6 bases, with 9 bases separating them. The CDR3 covers 14 residues. Germline V CDR1 and CDR2: MGHRA, YSYEKL. As DNA, the CDR3 is TGCGCCAGCAGCCAAGTTCGGGGTCCCGGGGAGCTGTTTTTT. This codes for CASSQVRGPGELFF.

This chain uses TRBV14 with TRBJ1-1; TRBD1 agrees at 8 bases. Trimming removed 3 bases from V and 7 bases from J; junction bases left unmatched: 7. Germline V gene lookup returns CDR1 SGHDN and CDR2 FVKESK. The CDR3 contains 14 residues. The CDR3 spells CASSQRDRPVEAFF. The CDR3 DNA reads TGTGCCAGCAGCCAGAGGGACAGGCCTGTTGAAGCTTTCTTT.